A selection of T cell receptor beta chains follows, all from one sample in a study of cytomegalovirus exposure and HLA in healthy donors. TCRdb's table, derived via immunoSEQ multiplex PCR, lists solely in-frame clones and lacks some. The sample lists around 69,000 clones, just over 95% seen once, with roughly 4.5% in the top ten. The sample comprised PBMCs. These TCRs come from a young woman in good health and CMV-seropositive. The CDR3 runs from the conserved cysteine through the conserved F or W. D genes are given only for firm matches. Rows may omit the clone size; those that give it use once, few, many or a size class.

V gene,D gene,clone size,J gene,CDR3 protein,CDR3 DNA
TRBV15,TRBD2,.,TRBJ2-1,CATSRGTSGNNEQFF,TGTGCCACCAGCAGGGGGACTAGCGGGAACAATGAGCAGTTCTTC
TRBV2,TRBD2,.,TRBJ2-3,CASTERGYSTDTQYF,TGTGCCAGCACGGAGCGGGGCTACAGCACAGATACGCAGTATTTT
TRBV29-1,.,.,TRBJ1-1,CSGRGDTEAFF,TGCAGCGGGCGGGGGGACACTGAAGCTTTCTTT
TRBV30,TRBD2,.,TRBJ2-7,CAWSAGPLAGESRAYEQYF,TGTGCCTGGAGTGCCGGGCCACTAGCGGGGGAGAGTAGGGCCTACGAGCAGTACTTC
TRBV5-1,.,.,TRBJ2-1,CASSQSTGSNEQFF,TGCGCCAGCAGTCAGAGCACAGGTTCCAATGAGCAGTTCTTC
TRBV23-1,.,.,TRBJ2-3,CASSQWKRIGADTQYF,TGCGCCAGCAGTCAATGGAAGCGTATAGGGGCAGATACGCAGTATTTT
TRBV30,TRBD1,.,TRBJ2-7,CALRQGTYEQYF,TGTGCCTTACGACAGGGGACCTACGAGCAGTACTTC
TRBV5-6,.,.,TRBJ1-2,CASSLYLAGDYGYTF,TGTGCCAGCAGCTTGTATTTGGCGGGGGACTATGGCTACACCTTC
TRBV19,.,.,TRBJ2-7,CASSIGPGYEQYF,TGTGCCAGTAGTATAGGTCCGGGTTACGAGCAGTACTTC
TRBV11-2,.,.,TRBJ2-3,CASSPLRGHRTDTQYF,TGTGCCAGCTCCCCCTTGAGAGGGCATCGCACAGATACGCAGTATTTT
TRBV5-8,TRBD2,.,TRBJ2-3,CASSLQLAGVVGTDTQYF,TGTGCCAGCAGCTTACAACTAGCGGGAGTAGTTGGCACAGATACGCAGTATTTT
TRBV14,TRBD1,.,TRBJ2-7,CASSLLPGQGMSYEQYF,TGTGCCAGCAGCCTATTGCCGGGACAGGGGATGTCCTACGAGCAGTACTTC
TRBV7-9,TRBD2,once,TRBJ2-1,CASSSGTSVYNEQFF,TGTGCCAGCAGCTCAGGGACTAGCGTTTACAATGAGCAGTTCTTC
TRBV19,.,.,TRBJ2-5,CASSIGVGTGGQETQYF,TGTGCCAGTAGTATTGGGGTTGGGACTGGGGGCCAAGAGACCCAGTACTTC
TRBV6-5,TRBD1,few,TRBJ2-6,CASGTGLGANVLTF,TGTGCCAGCGGGACAGGCCTTGGGGCCAACGTCCTGACTTTC
TRBV6-6,TRBD1,.,TRBJ2-1,CASSLSSGTVHEQFF,TGTGCCAGCAGTCTGTCATCCGGGACAGTGCATGAGCAGTTCTTC
TRBV27,TRBD1,.,TRBJ2-5,CASSLNSYGTGAQETQYF,TGTGCCAGCAGTTTAAATTCGTATGGGACAGGAGCCCAAGAGACCCAGTACTTC
TRBV4-3,.,.,TRBJ2-1,CASSQDPAGNYEQFF,TGCGCCAGCAGCCAAGATCCTGCCGGTAACTACGAGCAGTTCTTC
TRBV19,TRBD2,.,TRBJ2-1,CASSTTRLALNNEQFF,TGTGCCAGTAGTACCACTAGACTAGCGCTGAACAATGAGCAGTTCTTC
TRBV7-3,.,.,TRBJ2-5,CASSSWGFLGETQYF,TGTGCCAGCAGCTCGTGGGGCTTCCTGGGGGAGACCCAGTACTTC
TRBV28,TRBD2,few,TRBJ2-7,CASSPLAERNEQYF,TGTGCCAGCAGTCCACTAGCGGAGAGGAACGAGCAGTACTTC
TRBV6-4,.,.,TRBJ2-6,CASSAGTLSGANVLTF,TGTGCCAGCAGTGCCGGGACTCTCTCTGGGGCCAACGTCCTGACTTTC
TRBV28,TRBD1,.,TRBJ1-2,CASRQGGYGYTF,TGTGCCAGCAGACAGGGGGGGTATGGCTACACCTTC
TRBV11-3,TRBD2,.,TRBJ2-7,CASSLDRGTSGSGSYEQYF,TGTGCCAGCAGCTTAGACCGCGGGACTAGCGGGAGTGGGTCCTACGAGCAGTACTTC
TRBV2,.,.,TRBJ1-2,CASSEADWYGYTF,TGTGCCAGCAGTGAAGCGGACTGGTATGGCTACACCTTC